Listed below are T cell receptor beta chains from one sample, sequenced in a study of identical twins. TCRdb redid the calling of the 5' RACE reads with MiXCR, one entry per CDR3 protein. The profile shows about 700,000 distinct CDR3 sequences, around 8.3% of them singletons. These data also formed part of another study, on yellow fever vaccine responses in identical twins.

Material: PBMCs. The receptors here all came from a woman aged 18-35 years in good health. The conserved cysteine and the conserved F or W are not part of the CDR3 here.

j_call v_call cdr3_aa
TRBJ1-2 TRBV4-3 ASSQTAGYGYT
TRBJ2-1 TRBV5-5 ASSLESGRGGHNEQF
TRBJ2-1 TRBV3-1 ASGRSGGNEQF
TRBJ2-1 TRBV10-3 AILNSSYNEQF
TRBJ2-7 TRBV29-1 SARTAKVYEQY
TRBJ2-4 TRBV20-1 SASTTQTSGGKLAKNIQY
TRBJ2-3 TRBV10-3 AISEGRSTDTQY
TRBJ2-7 TRBV27 ASSLGLAVVYEQY
TRBJ2-7 TRBV20-1 SVLSGGPYEQY
TRBJ2-7 TRBV11-3 ASSPRADYEQY
TRBJ1-5 TRBV2 ASSDPAGPQH
TRBJ2-4 TRBV19 ASSPRTKQGLGEY
TRBJ1-5 TRBV3-1 ASSQGLDRGDQPQH
TRBJ2-3 TRBV29-1 SVVSGSTDTQY
TRBJ2-7 TRBV5-5 ASSLGYLGQGSYEQY
TRBJ2-2 TRBV9 ASSVSGTNTGELF
TRBJ2-7 TRBV20-1 SAGLVYEQY
TRBJ2-3 TRBV29-1 SVEGAGQHTDTQY
TRBJ2-1 TRBV4-1 ASSPRAVNEQF
TRBJ2-1 TRBV12-3/TRBV12-4 ASSQRLANNEQF
TRBJ2-7 TRBV7-7 GLRSVRY
TRBJ2-7 TRBV9 ASSVGASGSYEQY
TRBJ2-7 TRBV7-9 ASSWTQTYEQY
TRBJ1-2 TRBV3-1 ASSQDYNRGGYGYT
TRBJ2-5 TRBV15 ATSRTRVQETQY
TRBJ2-7 TRBV4-1 ASSQDLPGEQY
TRBJ1-4 TRBV11-2 ASRLGSEKLF
TRBJ2-7 TRBV10-3 AIKRDGAAYEQY
TRBJ2-1 TRBV12-3/TRBV12-4 ASSHRLGGQYNEQF
TRBJ2-1 TRBV6-5 ASSYLGSGTYNEQF
TRBJ2-3 TRBV12-5 ASGLVTGGIETDTQY
TRBJ2-1 TRBV7-9 ASSRAGADRSYNEQF
TRBJ2-1 TRBV24-1 ATRGTSGREQF
TRBJ2-3 TRBV15 ATSALTSTDTQY
TRBJ2-7 TRBV20-1 SAVLTIQRGYEQY
TRBJ1-5 TRBV12-3/TRBV12-4 ASSLANTGIGNQPQH
TRBJ2-7 TRBV12-3/TRBV12-4 ASSLVPISPDPSLAPFGEQY
TRBJ2-3 TRBV6-2/TRBV6-3 ASRGLTTDTQY
TRBJ2-6 TRBV27 ASSFYTGFLSGANVLT
TRBJ2-3 TRBV5-1 ASSLEGVWADTQY
TRBJ2-1 TRBV12-3/TRBV12-4 ASSFSRTSEQF
TRBJ2-7 TRBV29-1 SVFLAGVYEQY
TRBJ2-7 TRBV7-9 ASSSGTLGTYEQY
TRBJ1-6 TRBV20-1 SAFPTGTYDNSPLH
TRBJ2-5 TRBV12-3/TRBV12-4 ASSRVAGGETQY
TRBJ2-1 TRBV20-1 SAREGLAAYNEQF
TRBJ2-1 TRBV6-1 ASSTGGLSYNEQF
TRBJ2-5 TRBV9 ASSPRLAGVGTQY
TRBJ2-3 TRBV4-1 ASSQVQGAPGDTQY
TRBJ2-7 TRBV20-1 SASSTGVYEQY
TRBJ2-1 TRBV4-3 ASSQDGLAGVDEQF
TRBJ1-2 TRBV7-9 ASSLGPNYGYT
TRBJ1-4 TRBV5-1 ASSGSRTGIANEKLF
TRBJ2-7 TRBV5-1 ASSPGGVRDYEQY
TRBJ2-2 TRBV29-1 SVPGTGLTGELF
TRBJ2-2 TRBV6-5 ASSYLAATNTGELF
TRBJ2-5 TRBV7-2 ASSLDGRDQETQY